These T cell receptor beta chains were read from a single sample in a study of T-cell reconstitution after alpha-beta-depleted transplantation in children. TCRdb ran MiXCR on the PCR reads and lists one entry per CDR3 protein. The sample holds around 400,000 distinct CDR3 sequences; roughly 20% are singletons and the top ten take approximately 3.8%. The sequencing used PBMCs from the stem cell graft donor, collected from the stem cell graft. These receptors came from a human donor who donated a stem cell graft to a child with acute myeloid leukemia. Both conserved end residues are part of each CDR3. D genes are given only for firm matches. Part of the rows lack a size; the others show once, few, many or a class for expanded clones.

TRBJ2-1,.,.,TRBV20-1,TGCAGTGCTAGGGGGGGGGCCTATGAGCAGTTCTTC,CSARGGAYEQFF
TRBJ2-7,.,TRBD2,TRBV12-3/TRBV12-4,TGTGCCAGCAGTGCCGGGACTAGCGACTACGAGCAGTACTTC,CASSAGTSDYEQYF
TRBJ1-1,.,.,TRBV15,TGTGCCACCAGCATAGGACAGCTGAACACTGAAGCTTTCTTT,CATSIGQLNTEAFF
TRBJ1-1,many,.,TRBV10-1,TGCGCCAGCAGTGATGGCACTGAAGCTTTCTTT,CASSDGTEAFF
TRBJ2-1,.,TRBD2,TRBV2,TGTGCCAGCAGTGAAAAGACTAGCGGGAGCCATGAGCAGTTCTTC,CASSEKTSGSHEQFF
TRBJ1-1,many,.,TRBV10-3,TGTGCCATCAGTGAGTCGGTGAACACTGAAGCTTTCTTT,CAISESVNTEAFF
TRBJ1-1,.,.,TRBV28,TGTGCCAGCAGGTCGTCCGAAGCTTTCTTT,CASRSSEAFF
TRBJ1-5,.,.,TRBV28,TGTGCCAGCAGTTTTCGCTCGGGGTCCGGGCAGCCCCAGCATTTT,CASSFRSGSGQPQHF
TRBJ2-3,few,TRBD2,TRBV25-1,TGTGCCAGCAGTGAGGACCAACCAGCGGGACCTCCCACAGATACGCAGTATTTT,CASSEDQPAGPPTDTQYF
TRBJ2-1,.,TRBD2,TRBV29-1,TGCAGCGTTGAGGGACTAGCGGGATATTCCTACAATGAGCAGTTCTTC,CSVEGLAGYSYNEQFF
TRBJ2-7,few,.,TRBV5-1,TGCGCCAGCAGCTTGGCATCAGAGAATAAGGACGAGCAGTACTTC,CASSLASENKDEQYF
TRBJ2-1,.,TRBD1,TRBV4-2,TGTGCCAGCAGCCGGGGACAGGAATTTATCAATGAGCAGTTCTTC,CASSRGQEFINEQFF
TRBJ2-7,.,.,TRBV9,TGTGCCAGCAGCGTAGGGCTTGACTACGAGCAGTACTTC,CASSVGLDYEQYF
TRBJ2-6,.,TRBD1,TRBV5-1,TGCGCCAGCAGCTACGACAGGGCAGCTGGGGCCAACGTCCTGACTTTC,CASSYDRAAGANVLTF
TRBJ2-3,few,TRBD2,TRBV7-9,TGTGCCAGCAGCGTTAGCGGGAGCCCAGATACGCAGTATTTT,CASSVSGSPDTQYF
TRBJ2-7,many,.,TRBV29-1,TGCAGCGTTCGGCAGGGCCCTTCCTACGAGCAGTACTTC,CSVRQGPSYEQYF
TRBJ2-1,.,TRBD2,TRBV13,TGTGCCAGCAGCCGCGGGACTAGCACCGGGAATGAGCAGTTCTTC,CASSRGTSTGNEQFF
TRBJ2-7,few,TRBD2,TRBV6-1,TGTGCCAGCAGTCCGGGACTAGCGTACTACGAGCAGTACTTC,CASSPGLAYYEQYF
TRBJ2-2,few,.,TRBV7-2,TGTGCCAGCAGCTTAGACCCGAGTCCCACCGGGGAGCTGTTTTTT,CASSLDPSPTGELFF
TRBJ2-7,.,TRBD1,TRBV4-1,TGCGCCAGCAGCCAAGACCCAACCGGGACAGGGGACTACGAGCAGTACTTC,CASSQDPTGTGDYEQYF
TRBJ2-7,many,.,TRBV29-1,TGCAGCGTTGTCCACTCCTACGAGCAGTACTTC,CSVVHSYEQYF
TRBJ1-1,.,TRBD1,TRBV25-1,TGTGCCAGCAGTGAACCCGCCGGGACAGGGTTTGGCACTGAAGCTTTCTTT,CASSEPAGTGFGTEAFF
TRBJ2-4,.,.,TRBV11-2,TGTGCCAGCAGCCTAATTGGGTTAGCCAAAAACATTCAGTACTTC,CASSLIGLAKNIQYF
TRBJ2-7,few,.,TRBV10-3,TGTGCCGAAATCGAAGAGAGCTCCTACGAGCAGTACTTC,CAEIEESSYEQYF
TRBJ2-2,few,.,TRBV12-3/TRBV12-4,TGTGCCAGCAGTATGAGTACCGGGGAGCTGTTTTTT,CASSMSTGELFF
TRBJ2-1,few,TRBD2,TRBV6-5,TGTGCCAGCAGTTACTCCCAAGCGGGGGCTCGGTATGAGCAGTTCTTC,CASSYSQAGARYEQFF
TRBJ2-2,.,.,TRBV6-1,TGTGCCAGCAACTCACCCCTAGAAGTCACCGGGGAGCTGTTTTTT,CASNSPLEVTGELFF
TRBJ2-7,.,.,TRBV20-1,TGCAGTGCTAGAGGACCGGGGGCAGCAAACTACGAGCAGTACTTC,CSARGPGAANYEQYF